This entry features one T cell receptor beta chain sequence. These data originate in a study of blood T cell repertoires in COVID-19. Study-level information: Sites in the United States, Italy and Spain provided acute and convalescent COVID-19 samples. Nucleic acid was either cDNA or gDNA, and it came from T cells, B-cell-depleted T cells, or PBMCs.

The V and J ends lost 1 base and 0 bases respectively, with 13 bases between them. Germline-derived CDR1 and CDR2 are LGHDT and YNNKEL (reference sequence). There are 16 residues in the CDR3. Authors' methods: Reference gene primer amplification gave estimated nucleated cell counts. Sequenced by immunoSEQ multiplex PCR; TCRdb stores in-frame clones only, minus some. For V, J and clone size, that table is used; D and trimming come from the DNA. Of around 250,000 clones listed, approximately 82% are singletons. The chain couples TRBV3-1 (or the pseudogene TRBV3-2) to TRBJ2-7; D may be TRBD2 (6 bases). The sequenced sample consisted of peripheral blood. This TCR was sampled from a man older than 75 with acute or convalescent COVID-19. The CDR3 coding sequence is TGTGCCAGCAGCCAAGGATCGGGGGTACTCTCCTACGAGCAGTACTTC. It translates to CASSQGSGVLSYEQYF.